Shown below are 32 T cell receptor beta chains from a single sample sequenced in a study of glioma-infiltrating T cells after dendritic cell vaccination. Clones were sequenced by immunoSEQ multiplex PCR, and TCRdb holds only the in-frame ones, with some missing. The data show tens of thousands of clones, with around 90% seen just once and roughly 3.2% held by the top ten. This specimen consisted of blood, obtained before dendritic cell vaccination. The receptors were gathered from a human donor with glioblastoma.

This clone was counted only a few times. The chain has TRBV14 and TRBJ2-7; 9 bases agree with TRBD1. Germline V gene sequence: CDR1 SGHDN, CDR2 FVKESK. CDR3 length: 15 residues. V was clipped by 3 bases and J by 3 bases; unmatched bases: 6. Here the CDR3 DNA reads TGTGCCAGCAGCCAGGGACAGGGAGGATTCTACGAGCAGTACTTC. Amino acids: CASSQGQGGFYEQYF.

This rearrangement joins TRBV7-6 to TRBJ2-2; D perhaps matches TRBD2 (6 bases). This CDR3 is 14 amino acids long. Trimming shortened V by 7 bases and J by 5 bases, and 14 bases separated the two germline ends. Germline V CDR1 and CDR2: SGHVS, FNYEAQ. The CDR3 is CASKAGSGTGELFF. The CDR3 nucleotides are TGTGCCAGCAAGGCGGGGTCTGGGACCGGGGAGCTGTTTTTT.

The chain combines TRBV5-1 with TRBJ1-3; TRBD1 aligns across 8 bases. Per germline, CDR1 SGHRS and CDR2 YFSETQ. The CDR3 consists of 13 residues. V lost 4 bases to trimming and J lost 6 bases; unmatched junction nucleotides: 3. This chain's CDR3 is CASSPDRANTIYF. The DNA of the CDR3 is TGCGCCAGCAGCCCGGACAGGGCAAACACCATATATTTT.

The V and J genes are TRBV18 and TRBJ1-1; 7 bases are shared with TRBD1. The CDR3 has 13 residues. V shed 3 bases, J shed 11 bases, and the junction held 9 bases outside the gene matches. Germline CDR1 and CDR2: KGHSH and LQKENI. This CDR3 is CASSPDRRLRAFF. The CDR3 region has the DNA TGTGCCAGCTCACCGGACAGGCGTTTGAGGGCTTTCTTT.

The chain employs TRBV6-5 and TRBJ2-1, with D perhaps matching TRBD1 (6 bases). V was clipped by 6 bases and J by 7 bases, with 19 bases between them. Looked up from germline, CDR1 is MNHEY and CDR2 is SVGAGI. This CDR3 region has 15 residues. The CDR3 sequence: CASSHRDIGTNEQFF. The DNA of the CDR3 is TGTGCCAGCAGCCACCGGGACATCGGAACAAATGAGCAGTTCTTC.

As DNA, the CDR3 is TGTGCCAGCAGTGATTTGCGGCAGGGAACTCAGCCCCAGCATTTT. Translating it yields CASSDLRQGTQPQHF. The gene calls are TRBV6-1 and TRBJ1-5, with D possibly TRBD1 on 5 matching bases. This CDR3 contains 15 residues. CDR1 and CDR2 (germline): MNHNS, SASEGT. Between the trimmed V and J ends, which lost 3 bases and 6 bases, there was a span of 15 bases.

This chain links TRBV6-1 with TRBJ2-7; possible D gene TRBD1, 6 bases. Germline V gives CDR1 MNHNS, CDR2 SASEGT. The CDR3 is made up of 14 amino acids. The germline V and J ends were trimmed by 5 bases and 2 bases, with 13 bases remaining between them. The CDR3 reads CASSFAGDPYEQYF. CDR3 nucleotides: TGTGCCAGCAGTTTTGCAGGGGACCCCTACGAGCAGTACTTC.

The chain links TRBV6-1 to TRBJ2-7; D unclear. The V gene lost 7 bases and the J gene lost 0 bases, with 13 bases spanning the gap. The CDR3 loop spans 14 amino acids. The V gene's germline CDR1 is MNHNS and CDR2 SASEGT. The CDR3 DNA reads TGTGCCAGCACACAAGAACCTTACTCCTACGAGCAGTACTTC. It specifies CASTQEPYSYEQYF.

V gene TRBV5-5 combines with J gene TRBJ1-4, with TRBD1 as a possible D gene (5 bases). Germline V CDR1 and CDR2: SGHKS, YYEKEE (reference sequence). The CDR3 extends over 13 amino acids. Trimming removed 3 bases from V and 6 bases from J, with 9 bases in between. The CDR3 spells CASSSRVDEKLFF. The CDR3 bases are TGTGCCAGCAGCTCCAGGGTGGATGAAAAACTGTTTTTT.

V gene TRBV6-5 combines with J gene TRBJ2-7, with 7 bases that match TRBD2. CDR1 is MNHEY, CDR2 SVGAGI, per germline. The CDR3 is 13 amino acids. The trim removed 10 bases at V and 6 bases at J, leaving 12 bases unmatched. This chain's CDR3 is CATKGEGPGEQYF. The CDR3 nucleotides are TGTGCCACCAAAGGGGAGGGACCAGGCGAGCAGTACTTC.

The J gene is TRBJ1-5, the V gene TRBV29-1, with D unclear. The CDR3 sequence is 12 residues long. V was trimmed by 6 bases and J by 2 bases, leaving 8 bases between them. Germline-derived CDR1 and CDR2 are SQVTM and ANQGSEA. This chain's CDR3 is CSVAEGNQPQHF. DNA for the CDR3: TGCAGCGTAGCAGAGGGCAATCAGCCCCAGCATTTT.

This clone was seen a few times. CDR3 nucleotides: TGTGCCAGCCGGGACAGGGGAACCGGAAACACCATATATTTT. Its translation is CASRDRGTGNTIYF. This chain joins TRBV28 and TRBJ1-3; TRBD1 matches 10 bases. The CDR3 has 14 amino acids. Germline V gives CDR1 MDHEN, CDR2 SYDVKM. V was pared by 8 bases and J by 4 bases, with 5 bases of the junction left unmatched.

The chain couples TRBV7-3 to TRBJ2-1; D perhaps matches TRBD2 (6 bases). The CDR3 has 15 residues. Germline V gene data show CDR1 as SGHTA and CDR2 as FQGTGA. Trimming took off 4 bases at V and 3 bases at J, with 13 bases between the two ends. CDR3 sequence: CASSSTGTGYNEQFF. The DNA of the CDR3 is TGTGCCAGCAGCTCCACCGGGACTGGCTACAATGAGCAGTTCTTC.

The chain combines TRBV9 with TRBJ2-7, with D possibly TRBD2 on 6 matching bases. V was clipped by 0 bases and J by 0 bases, with 10 bases between them. Germline values: CDR1 SGDLS, CDR2 YYNGEE. The CDR3 contains 15 residues. CDR3 sequence: CASSVGGRSSYEQYF. The CDR3 region has the DNA TGTGCCAGCAGCGTAGGGGGGAGGAGCTCCTACGAGCAGTACTTC.

This CDR3 reads CASSEAPGAGTEAFF. CDR3 sequence (DNA): TGTGCCAGCAGTGAAGCCCCGGGCGCGGGCACTGAAGCTTTCTTT. This chain connects TRBV6-1 to TRBJ1-1; D is uncertain. The CDR3 contains 15 residues. With 0 bases removed from V and 4 bases from J, the gap between germline ends came to 12 bases. CDR1 is MNHNS, CDR2 SASEGT, per germline.

V and J are TRBV2 and TRBJ2-6; 9 bases match TRBD2. Germline CDR1 SNHLY, CDR2 FYNNEI. J gave up 2 bases and V 8 bases, and 10 bases lay outside the gene matches. The CDR3 runs 17 residues. As DNA, the CDR3 is TGTGCCAGCTTCAGCGGGGGGCTCTTAGCTGGGGCCAACGTCCTGACTTTC. Protein sequence: CASFSGGLLAGANVLTF.

This chain connects TRBV20-1 to TRBJ2-3; TRBD2 is a possible D gene (6 bases). Germline V CDR1 and CDR2: DFQATT, SNEGSKA (reference sequence). CDR3 length: 10 residues. CDR3 in DNA: TGCAGGACGGGAGTGGATACGCAGTATTTT. Amino acids: CRTGVDTQYF.

V usage is TRBV5-1 and J usage is TRBJ2-5; the D gene is possibly TRBD2 (6 bases). The length of the CDR3 is 12 residues. Germline-derived CDR1 and CDR2 are SGHRS and YFSETQ. V lost 4 bases, J lost 11 bases, and 15 bases lay in between. The CDR3 sequence: CASSQKTGEQYF. The CDR3 nucleotides read TGCGCCAGCAGCCAAAAGACGGGGGAGCAGTACTTC.

The gene calls are TRBV6-5 and TRBJ1-2; TRBD1 agrees at 8 bases. J lost 4 bases, V lost 4 bases, and 5 bases had no gene match. From germline, CDR1 is MNHEY and CDR2 SVGAGI. The CDR3 has 14 amino acids. CDR3 DNA: TGTGCCAGCAGTTTGGGACAGGTGGGCTATGGCTACACCTTC. This translates into CASSLGQVGYGYTF.

This clone was recorded a few times. The chain employs TRBV7-3 and TRBJ2-3, with D tentatively TRBD2 (6 bases). The V gene lost 5 bases and the J gene lost 6 bases, with 18 bases spanning the gap. Germline loops: CDR1 SGHTA, CDR2 FQGTGA. The CDR3 runs to 15 residues. The CDR3 region is CASSGVSGLADTQYF. The CDR3 DNA reads as TGTGCCAGCAGCGGCGTAAGCGGGTTGGCGGATACGCAGTATTTT.

CDR3 sequence (DNA): TGTGCCAGTAGTATAGGGAGGGGCAGTTTTAACACTGAAGCTTTCTTT. Translated, it gives CASSIGRGSFNTEAFF. The chain recombines TRBV19 with TRBJ1-1, with a possible D match to TRBD1 (5 bases). The CDR3 spans 16 residues. With 1 base removed from V and 2 bases from J, the gap between germline ends came to 14 bases. Germline assignment: CDR1 LNHDA and CDR2 SQIVND (reference sequence).

The J gene is TRBJ2-1, the V gene TRBV5-1; a possible D gene is TRBD2 (7 bases). Germline CDR1 SGHRS, CDR2 YFSETQ. There are 14 residues in the CDR3. Deletions cut 3 bases from V and 7 bases from J, with 14 bases between. This chain's CDR3 is CASSWGGLKNEQFF. As DNA, the CDR3 is TGCGCCAGCAGCTGGGGGGGCTTAAAAAATGAGCAGTTCTTC.

The CDR3 spells CASSYSRTSVSYEQYF. The CDR3 DNA follows: TGTGCCAGCAGTTACTCCCGGACATCAGTCTCCTACGAGCAGTACTTC. The gene calls are TRBV6-6 and TRBJ2-7; perhaps TRBD1 as D (5 bases). The germline gives CDR1 MNHNY, CDR2 SVGAGI (reference sequence). The CDR3 runs 16 residues. With 0 bases removed from V and 0 bases from J, the gap between germline ends came to 12 bases.

The CDR3 DNA is TGCGCCAGCAGAGGACCAAAGAAGGACAGGAGTCTTTCACCCCTCCACTTT. Translated, it gives CASRGPKKDRSLSPLHF. The chain has TRBV10-1 and TRBJ1-6; 7 bases are shared with TRBD1. Germline assignment: CDR1 WNHNN and CDR2 SYGVQD (reference sequence). The CDR3 covers 17 residues. The V segment lost 6 bases and the J segment 9 bases; nucleotides outside the gene matches: 17.

The V gene is TRBV29-1, the J gene TRBJ2-1, with TRBD1 matching 8 bases. V shed 7 bases, J shed 6 bases, and the junction held 5 bases outside the gene matches. Per germline, CDR1 SQVTM and CDR2 ANQGSEA. This CDR3 spans 12 amino acids. The CDR3 DNA sequence: TGCAGCGCCCGAACAGGGGGCAATGAGCAGTTCTTC. Its translation is CSARTGGNEQFF.

This chain joins TRBV7-2 and TRBJ2-5, with TRBD1 identical over 10 bases. The end of the DNA fits TRBJ2-7 better, so the J call may be wrong. The CDR3 loop spans 15 amino acids. CDR1 SGHTA and CDR2 FQGNSA come from the germline V gene. CDR3 coding DNA: TGTGCCAGCAGCACCCCCGGGACAGGGGTGAGCGAGCAGTACTTC. It codes for CASSTPGTGVSEQYF.

The CDR3 is CASSLNRGKDTQYF. The CDR3 DNA follows: TGTGCCAGCAGCTTAAACCGGGGGAAAGATACGCAGTATTTT. The rearrangement links TRBV7-8 to TRBJ2-3; D is perhaps TRBD2 (6 bases). Germline CDR1 and CDR2: SGHVS and FQNEAQ. V lost 2 bases to trimming and J lost 5 bases, with 11 bases between them. The CDR3 is made up of 14 amino acids.

The chain links TRBV10-1 to TRBJ1-4, with 9 bases lining up with TRBD1. The CDR3 has 16 residues. CDR1 is WNHNN, CDR2 SYGVQD, per germline (reference sequence). J gave up 5 bases and V 0 bases, and 4 bases lay outside the gene matches. The CDR3 loop reads CASSESTGGVNEKLFF. The DNA for the CDR3 is TGCGCCAGCAGTGAGTCGACAGGGGGAGTGAATGAAAAACTGTTTTTT.

CDR3 sequence reads: CAISDESEAFF. The CDR3 DNA is TGTGCCATCAGTGACGAAAGCGAAGCTTTCTTT. This chain links TRBV10-3 with TRBJ1-1; D is unresolved. Between the trimmed V and J ends, which lost 3 bases and 8 bases, there was a span of 7 bases. This CDR3 region has 11 residues. Germline CDR1 ENHRY, CDR2 SYGVKD.

V gene TRBV30 combines with J gene TRBJ2-5; the D is unclear. Germline V lookup: CDR1 GTSNPN, CDR2 SVGIG (reference sequence). Trimming removed 1 base at V and 7 bases at J, with 10 bases between. The CDR3 is 12 amino acids. CDR3 region: CAWSDNRGTQYF. In DNA, the CDR3 is TGTGCCTGGAGTGACAATCGAGGGACCCAGTACTTC. The variable domain in full, completed from reference TRBV30 and TRBJ2-5, reads SQTIHQWPATLVQPVGSPLSLECTVEGTSNPNLYWYRQAAGRGLQLLFYSVGIGQISSEVPQNLSASRPQDRQFILSSKKLLLSDSGFYLCAWSDNRGTQYFGPGTRLLVL.

The V gene is TRBV5-5, the J gene TRBJ1-4; 7 bases fit TRBD1. Losses at the gene ends were 3 bases for V and 0 bases for J; bases not matched to a gene: 5. The V gene's germline CDR1 is SGHKS and CDR2 YYEKEE (reference sequence). The length of the CDR3 is 16 residues. The CDR3, as DNA: TGTGCCAGCAGCTCGGCGACAGGGTCAACTAATGAAAAACTGTTTTTT. It translates to CASSSATGSTNEKLFF.

The J gene is TRBJ1-1, the V gene TRBV10-3, with TRBD1 as a possible D gene (6 bases). Germline values: CDR1 ENHRY, CDR2 SYGVKD. V lost 0 bases and J lost 4, with 12 bases in between. The CDR3 consists of 15 residues. DNA for the CDR3: TGTGCCATCAGTGAGTCTGCAGGGGCGGGCACTGAAGCTTTCTTT. As protein: CAISESAGAGTEAFF.